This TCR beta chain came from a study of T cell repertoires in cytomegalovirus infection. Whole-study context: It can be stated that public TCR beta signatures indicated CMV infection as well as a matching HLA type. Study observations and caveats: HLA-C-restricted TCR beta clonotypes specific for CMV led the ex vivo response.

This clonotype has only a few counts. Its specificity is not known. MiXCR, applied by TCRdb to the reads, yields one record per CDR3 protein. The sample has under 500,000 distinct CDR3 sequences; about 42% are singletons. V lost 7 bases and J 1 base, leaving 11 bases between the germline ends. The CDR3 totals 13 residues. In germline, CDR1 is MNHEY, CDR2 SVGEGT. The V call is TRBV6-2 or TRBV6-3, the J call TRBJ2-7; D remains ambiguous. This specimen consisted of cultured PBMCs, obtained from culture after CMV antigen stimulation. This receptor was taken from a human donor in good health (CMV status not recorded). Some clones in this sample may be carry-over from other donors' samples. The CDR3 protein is CASKLAYSYEQYF. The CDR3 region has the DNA TGTGCCAGCAAGCTTGCGTATTCCTACGAGCAGTACTTC.